This T cell receptor beta chain was retrieved from a study of shared clonotypes between healthy human individuals. The overall study: CD4 naive and CD4 memory each took three plates per donor, while CD8 naive took two and CD8 memory one. Overall study findings and caveats: In contrast to clonotypes shared by all four donors, non-shared clonotypes had lower generation probabilities.

The CDR3 extends over 14 amino acids. The germline CDR1 and CDR2 sequences are GTSNPN and SVGIG (reference sequence). V was trimmed by 4 bases and J by 5 bases, leaving 17 bases between them. Over several immunoSEQ plates, each subset's genomic DNA was distributed in even portions. The table came from immunoSEQ multiplex PCR; TCRdb's copy has only in-frame clones and leaves some out. Of more than 2 million clones listed, under 97% are singletons. For this clone: Its antigen is currently unknown.

Sequencing input: naive CD4+ T cells sorted from blood. Subset described: CD45RA+ positively selected. This sequence was found in a man aged 18 to 29 in good health. The rearrangement links TRBV30 to TRBJ1-1; no clear D. In DNA form, the CDR3 reads TGTGCCTGGAAGGGATCCCTCGGGCGGACTGAAGCTTTCTTT. Translated, it gives CAWKGSLGRTEAFF.